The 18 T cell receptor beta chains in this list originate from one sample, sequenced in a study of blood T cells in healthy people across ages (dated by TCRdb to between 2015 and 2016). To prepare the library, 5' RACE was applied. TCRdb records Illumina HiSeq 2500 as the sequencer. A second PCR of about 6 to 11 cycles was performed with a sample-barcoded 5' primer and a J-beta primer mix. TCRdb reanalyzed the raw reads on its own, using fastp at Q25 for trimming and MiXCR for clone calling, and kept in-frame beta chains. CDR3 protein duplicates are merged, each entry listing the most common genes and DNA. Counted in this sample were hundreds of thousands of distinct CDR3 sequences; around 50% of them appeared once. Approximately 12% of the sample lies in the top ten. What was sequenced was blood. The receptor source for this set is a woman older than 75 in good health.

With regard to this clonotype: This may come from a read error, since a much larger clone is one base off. CDR3: CVSSLASGGSADTQYF. The CDR3 DNA sequence: TGCGTCAGCAGCTTGGCCTCTGGGGGATCCGCAGATACGCAGTATTTT. The chain carries TRBV5-1 and TRBJ2-3; the D gene could be TRBD1 or TRBD2 (5 bases each). Germline CDR1 and CDR2: SGHRS and YFSETQ. This CDR3 contains 16 residues.

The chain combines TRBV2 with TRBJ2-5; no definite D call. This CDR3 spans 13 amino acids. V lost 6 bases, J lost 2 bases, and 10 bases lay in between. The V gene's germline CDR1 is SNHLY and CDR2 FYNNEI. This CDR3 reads CASSNRRQETQYF. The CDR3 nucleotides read TGTGCCAGCAGCAACAGACGGCAAGAGACCCAGTACTTC.

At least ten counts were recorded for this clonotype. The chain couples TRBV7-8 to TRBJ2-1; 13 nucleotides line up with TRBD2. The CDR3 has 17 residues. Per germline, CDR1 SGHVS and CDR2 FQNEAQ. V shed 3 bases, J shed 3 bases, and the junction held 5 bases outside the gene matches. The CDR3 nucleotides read TGTGCCAGCAGCTTTGCCGGGACTAGCGGGAACTACAATGAGCAGTTCTTC. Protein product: CASSFAGTSGNYNEQFF.

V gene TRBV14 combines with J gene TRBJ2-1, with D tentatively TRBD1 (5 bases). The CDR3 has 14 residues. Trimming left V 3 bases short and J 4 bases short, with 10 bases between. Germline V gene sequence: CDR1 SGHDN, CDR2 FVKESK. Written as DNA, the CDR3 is TGTGCCAGCAGCCACAGGGAAGGATACAATGAGCAGTTCTTC. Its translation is CASSHREGYNEQFF.

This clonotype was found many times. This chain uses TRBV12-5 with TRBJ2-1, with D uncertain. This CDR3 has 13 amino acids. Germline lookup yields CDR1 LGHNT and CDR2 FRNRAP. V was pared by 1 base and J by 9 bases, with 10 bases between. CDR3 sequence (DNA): TGTGCTAGTGGTTTGGGGATCGAGCGTGAGCAGTTCTTC. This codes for CASGLGIEREQFF.

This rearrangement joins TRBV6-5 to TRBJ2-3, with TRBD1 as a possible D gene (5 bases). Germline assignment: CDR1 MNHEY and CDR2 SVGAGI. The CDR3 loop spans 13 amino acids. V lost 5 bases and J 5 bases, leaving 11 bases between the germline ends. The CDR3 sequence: CASSDTTGDTQYF. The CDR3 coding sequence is TGTGCCAGCAGTGACACCACAGGAGATACGCAGTATTTT.

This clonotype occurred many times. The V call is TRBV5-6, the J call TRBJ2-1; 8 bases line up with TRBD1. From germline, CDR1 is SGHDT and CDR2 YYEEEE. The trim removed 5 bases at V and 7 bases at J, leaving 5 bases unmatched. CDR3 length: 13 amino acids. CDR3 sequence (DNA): TGTGCCAGCAGATTCTGGGACAGGAATGAGCAGTTCTTC. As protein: CASRFWDRNEQFF.

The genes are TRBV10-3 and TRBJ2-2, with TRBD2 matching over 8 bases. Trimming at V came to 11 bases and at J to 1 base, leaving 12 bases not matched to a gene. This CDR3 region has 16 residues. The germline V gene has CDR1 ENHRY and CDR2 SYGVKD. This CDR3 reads CAARGGSGVNTGELFF. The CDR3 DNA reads TGTGCCGCACGTGGTGGTAGCGGGGTGAACACCGGGGAGCTGTTTTTT.

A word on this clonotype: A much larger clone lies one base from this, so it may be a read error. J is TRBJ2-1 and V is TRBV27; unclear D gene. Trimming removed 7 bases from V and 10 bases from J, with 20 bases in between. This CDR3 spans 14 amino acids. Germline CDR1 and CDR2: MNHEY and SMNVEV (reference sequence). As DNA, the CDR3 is TGTGCCAGCAAAGATCCTTCGAGCTCCTACGAGCAGTTCTTC. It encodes CASKDPSSSYEQFF.

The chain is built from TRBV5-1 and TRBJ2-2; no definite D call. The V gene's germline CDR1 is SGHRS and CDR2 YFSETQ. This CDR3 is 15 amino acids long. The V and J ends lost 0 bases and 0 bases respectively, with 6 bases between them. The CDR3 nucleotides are TGCGCCAGCAGCTTGGCGCCAGCGAACACCGGGGAGCTGTTTTTT. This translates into CASSLAPANTGELFF. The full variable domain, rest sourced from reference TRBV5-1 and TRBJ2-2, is KAGVTQTPRYLIKTRGQQVTLSCSPISGHRSVSWYQQTPGQGLQFLFEYFSETQRNKGNFPGRFSGRQFSNSRSEMNVSTLELGDSALYLCASSLAPANTGELFFGEGSRLTVL.

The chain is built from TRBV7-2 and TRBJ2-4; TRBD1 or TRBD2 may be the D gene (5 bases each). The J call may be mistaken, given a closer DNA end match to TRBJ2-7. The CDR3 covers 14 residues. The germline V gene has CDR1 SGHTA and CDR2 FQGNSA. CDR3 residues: CASSLGGRPYEQYF. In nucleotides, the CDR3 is TGTGCCAGCAGCTTAGGGGGACGGCCCTACGAGCAGTACTTC.

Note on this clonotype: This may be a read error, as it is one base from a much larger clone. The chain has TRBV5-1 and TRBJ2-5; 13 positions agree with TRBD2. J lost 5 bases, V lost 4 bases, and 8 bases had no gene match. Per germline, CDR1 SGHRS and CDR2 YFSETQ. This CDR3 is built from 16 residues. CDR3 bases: TGCGCCAGCAGCGGGACCGGACTAGCGGGAGTCGAGACCCAGTACTTC. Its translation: CASSGTGLAGVETQYF.

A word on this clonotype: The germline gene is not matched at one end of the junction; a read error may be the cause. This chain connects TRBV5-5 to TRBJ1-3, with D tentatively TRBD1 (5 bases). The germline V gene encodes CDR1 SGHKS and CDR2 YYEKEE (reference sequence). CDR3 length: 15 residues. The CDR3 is CASSLETAYGNAIYF. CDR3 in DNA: TGTGCCAGCAGCTTGGAGACAGCTTATGGAAACGCCATATATTTT.

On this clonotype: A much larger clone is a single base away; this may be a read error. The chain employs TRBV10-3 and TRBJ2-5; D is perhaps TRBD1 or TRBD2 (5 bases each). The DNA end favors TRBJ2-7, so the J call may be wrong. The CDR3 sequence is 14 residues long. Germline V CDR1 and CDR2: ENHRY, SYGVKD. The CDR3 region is CATSEGQGINEQYF. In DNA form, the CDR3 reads TGTGCCACCAGTGAGGGTCAGGGAATAAACGAGCAGTACTTC.

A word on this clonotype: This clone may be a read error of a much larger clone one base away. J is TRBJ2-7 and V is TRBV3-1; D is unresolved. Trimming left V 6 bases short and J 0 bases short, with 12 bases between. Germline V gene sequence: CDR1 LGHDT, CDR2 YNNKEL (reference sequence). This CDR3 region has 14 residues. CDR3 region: CASSLSITSYEQYF. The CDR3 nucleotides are TGTGCCAGCAGTCTCTCGATTACCTCCTACGAGCAGTACTTC.

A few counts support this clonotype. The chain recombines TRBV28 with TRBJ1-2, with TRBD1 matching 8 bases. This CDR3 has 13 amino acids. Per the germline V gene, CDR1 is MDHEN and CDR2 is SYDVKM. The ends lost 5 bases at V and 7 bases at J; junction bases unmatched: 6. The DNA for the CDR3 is TGTGCCAGCAGTGTATCCACAGGGGGTGGCTACACCTTC. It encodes CASSVSTGGGYTF.

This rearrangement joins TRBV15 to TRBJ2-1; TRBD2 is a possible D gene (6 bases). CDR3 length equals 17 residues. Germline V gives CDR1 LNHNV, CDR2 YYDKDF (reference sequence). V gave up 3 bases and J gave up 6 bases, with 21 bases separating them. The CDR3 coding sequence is TGTGCCACCAGCAGGGAAAGACTAGATTATTTTTTCAATGAGCAGTTCTTC. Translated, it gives CATSRERLDYFFNEQFF.

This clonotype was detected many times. CDR3 DNA: TGCGCCAGCAGCTTGGCGGACGTGCGCACAGATACGCAGTATTTT. Translating it yields CASSLADVRTDTQYF. The chain is built from TRBV5-1 and TRBJ2-3; D unclear. The CDR3 sequence is 15 residues long. CDR1 is SGHRS and CDR2 is YFSETQ in the germline V gene. Trimming shortened V by 0 bases and J by 1 base, and 9 bases separated the two germline ends.